This TCR beta chain was documented in a study of PD-1 blockade in classical Hodgkin lymphoma. This clone was counted once. Antigen unknown. Generated by immunoSEQ multiplex PCR, the TCRdb table keeps only in-frame clones and is missing some. The data show over 10,000 clones, more than 85% seen once. Notes on the study in general: By C4D1, diversity of CD4+ TCRs had risen significantly, whereas that of CD8+ TCRs had not.

Following autologous stem cell transplantation, relapse occurred in every patient, and exposure to brentuximab vedotin varied. The sample here was peripheral blood mononuclear cells (PBMCs), taken at baseline. This clonotype was obtained from a human donor with classical Hodgkin lymphoma.

This CDR3 is CASSPTGGTEAFF. The CDR3 DNA sequence: TGTGCCAGCAGCCCCACAGGGGGCACTGAAGCTTTCTTT. The chain recombines TRBV7-6 with TRBJ1-1, with TRBD1 matching 8 bases. V shed 5 bases and J 4 bases; nucleotides not matched to a gene: 3. The germline CDR1 and CDR2 sequences are SGHVS and FNYEAQ. This CDR3 has 13 amino acids. Combining the CDR3 with reference TRBV7-6 and TRBJ1-1 gives the whole variable domain GAGVSQSPRYKVTKRGQDVALRCDPISGHVSLYWYRQALGQGPEFLTYFNYEAQQDKSGLPNDRFSAERPEGSISTLTIQRTEQRDSAMYRCASSPTGGTEAFFGQGTRLTVV.